The entry that follows covers one T cell receptor (beta chain) sequence. Its antigen remains unidentified. CD4+ cells underwent separation, giving CD45RA+ naive and CD45RA-negative memory subsets. This sample is part of a study of shared clonotypes between healthy human individuals. Study-wide points: A reduction in generation probabilities was seen for non-shared clonotypes relative to those shared by all four donors.

The table came from immunoSEQ multiplex PCR; TCRdb's copy has only in-frame clones and leaves some out. The sample contains roughly 2 million clones, approximately 95% of which appear only once. The TCR was taken from a man younger than 30 in good health. The sample taken for sequencing was naive CD4+ T cells sorted from blood. As to subset: CD45RA+ positively selected.

The CDR3: CASSEGGRTEAFF. CDR3 DNA sequence: TGTGCCAGCAGTGAAGGGGGGCGGACTGAAGCTTTCTTT. The chain carries TRBV6-1 and TRBJ1-1, with a possible D match to TRBD1 (6 bases). The CDR3 has 13 residues. The germline gives CDR1 MNHNS, CDR2 SASEGT. The V end lost 1 base, the J end lost 5 bases, and 8 bases lay between the germline ends.